This T cell receptor (beta chain) emerged from a study of control samples from healthy donors and cancer patients. This CDR3 spans 15 amino acids. V shed 5 bases and J 3 bases; nucleotides not matched to a gene: 6. CDR1 is SGHTA, CDR2 FQGTGA, per germline. Measured with immunoSEQ multiplex PCR; TCRdb has only the in-frame clones, and not every one. The table records 120,000 or so clones, around nine tenths of them present only once. The sequenced material came from blood. V is TRBV7-3 and J is TRBJ1-1; 10 nucleotides align to TRBD1. This clonotype originated in a man between 40 and 49 years old in good health. Written as DNA, the CDR3 is TGTGCCAGCAGCATGACAGGGGGCTGGGACACTGAAGCTTTCTTT. This encodes CASSMTGGWDTEAFF.